This T cell receptor beta chain was found in a study of cytomegalovirus exposure and HLA in healthy donors. Findings and limits, study-wide: The authors assumed roughly uniform sequencing depth across donors for presence/absence analyses. In vitro work confirmed that a few CMV-associated chains recognize CMV antigens. CMV serostatus stood as the only immune exposure information on hand.

The table lists this clone with a few counts. Its antigen is currently unknown. The CDR3 runs to 13 residues. CDR1 and CDR2 from the germline V gene are SGHAT and FQDESV (reference sequence). J was trimmed by 8 bases and V by 5 bases; bases with no gene match: 6. With 60 Vbeta and 13 Jbeta primers, the PCR was carried out. Method: immunoSEQ multiplex PCR; TCRdb's copy keeps in-frame clones and lacks some. The sample consists of more than 95,000 clones, about 10% of them appearing once. The TCR sequence derives from a woman younger than 30 in good health and CMV-seropositive. The sequenced sample was PBMCs. The rearrangement uses TRBV11-1 and TRBJ1-2; 9 nucleotides line up with TRBD1. The CDR3 here is CASSPTGGDGYTF. As DNA, the CDR3 is TGTGCCAGCAGCCCAACAGGGGGCGACGGCTACACCTTC.